What follows are 14 T cell receptor beta chains derived from one specimen sequenced in a study of blood T cell repertoires in COVID-19. The table came from immunoSEQ multiplex PCR; TCRdb's copy has only in-frame clones and leaves some out. The sample yields 55,000 to 70,000 clones, about 86% seen once. Sequencing was carried out using peripheral blood. These TCRs come from a man aged 50 to 59 with acute or convalescent COVID-19.

The chain is built from TRBV19 and TRBJ2-5, with a tentative D call TRBD2 (6 bases). CDR3 length: 13 residues. The V end was cut by 10 bases, the J end by 4 bases, with 16 bases between. Germline CDR1 LNHDA, CDR2 SQIVND (reference sequence). The CDR3 sequence is CATGAGWGETQYF. The CDR3 bases are TGTGCCACCGGAGCGGGCTGGGGAGAGACCCAGTACTTC.

This chain connects TRBV6-5 to TRBJ2-7; 7 bases map to TRBD1. CDR3 length: 14 amino acids. The trim removed 6 bases at V and 2 bases at J, leaving 7 bases unmatched. The germline V gene has CDR1 MNHEY and CDR2 SVGAGI. CDR3 loop: CASRIGTATYEQYF. The CDR3 coding sequence is TGTGCCAGCAGGATCGGGACAGCGACCTACGAGCAGTACTTC.

The rearrangement links TRBV9 to TRBJ2-7; 8 nucleotides agree with TRBD1. The CDR3 runs to 15 residues. The germline V gene encodes CDR1 SGDLS and CDR2 YYNGEE. J was trimmed by 2 bases and V by 0 bases; bases with no gene match: 4. The CDR3 protein is CASSVGTGRPYEQYF. CDR3 DNA sequence: TGTGCCAGCAGCGTAGGGACAGGGCGTCCCTACGAGCAGTACTTC. Supplemented by reference TRBV9 and TRBJ2-7, the full variable domain reads DSGVTQTPKHLITATGQRVTLRCSPRSGDLSVYWYQQSLDQGLQFLIQYYNGEERAKGNILERFSAQQFPDLHSELNLSSLELGDSALYFCASSVGTGRPYEQYFGPGTRLTVT.

The chain employs TRBV7-9 and TRBJ2-3, with 7 bases fitting TRBD2. CDR1 and CDR2 (germline): SEHNR, FQNEAQ (reference sequence). J gave up 0 bases and V 0 bases, and 3 bases lay outside the gene matches. The CDR3 is 16 amino acids. The CDR3, as DNA: TGTGCCAGCAGCTTAGCGGCTAGCGGAAGCACAGATACGCAGTATTTT. Translated, it gives CASSLAASGSTDTQYF. The whole variable domain, filled in from reference TRBV7-9 and TRBJ2-3, reads DTGVSQNPRHKITKRGQNVTFRCDPISEHNRLYWYRQTLGQGPEFLTYFQNEAQLEKSRLLSDRFSAERPKGSFSTLEIQRTEQGDSAMYLCASSLAASGSTDTQYFGPGTRLTVL.

This chain joins TRBV12-3 or TRBV12-4 and TRBJ1-2; D uncertain. V shed 1 base and J shed 4 bases, with 4 bases lying between them. The CDR3 has 12 amino acids. CDR3 nucleotides: TGTGCCAGCAGTTTAGGCAGCTATGGCTACACCTTC. This sequence encodes CASSLGSYGYTF.

CDR3 DNA: TGTGCCAGCAGTTACGAAGATGGACAGCTCTACGAGCAGTACTTC. Translation gives CASSYEDGQLYEQYF. This chain connects TRBV6-5 to TRBJ2-7; TRBD1 is a possible D gene (6 bases). Germline loops: CDR1 MNHEY, CDR2 SVGAGI. The CDR3 has 15 amino acids. Trimming left V 2 bases short and J 3 bases short, with 14 bases between.

The DNA of the CDR3 is TGTGCCAGTAGTATGGTCTCCGGGGGACTAGCGGAAAGCCGTAATGAGCAGTTCTTC. Translation: CASSMVSGGLAESRNEQFF. V usage is TRBV19 and J usage is TRBJ2-1, with TRBD2 matching 11 bases. The V gene's germline CDR1 is LNHDA and CDR2 SQIVND (reference sequence). Trimming cost V 3 bases and J 7 bases; bases outside gene matches: 17. The CDR3 has 19 residues. Together with reference TRBV19 and TRBJ2-1, the CDR3 gives the full variable domain: DGGITQSPKYLFRKEGQNVTLSCEQNLNHDAMYWYRQDPGQGLRLIYYSQIVNDFQKGDIAEGYSVSREKKESFPLTVTSAQKNPTAFYLCASSMVSGGLAESRNEQFFGPGTRLTVL.

This clone was counted once. This chain uses TRBV27 with TRBJ2-3; 9 bases map to TRBD2. The V segment lost 8 bases and the J segment 0 bases; nucleotides outside the gene matches: 18. The CDR3 length is 19 residues. CDR1 is MNHEY, CDR2 SMNVEV, per germline (reference sequence). The CDR3 sequence: CASAPTGGLSGGSTDTQYF. The CDR3 DNA reads as TGTGCCAGCGCCCCAACGGGGGGGCTTAGCGGGGGCAGCACAGATACGCAGTATTTT.

This chain uses TRBV20-1 with TRBJ1-2, with no clear D. The V and J ends lost 3 bases and 2 bases respectively, with 19 bases between them. The germline CDR1 and CDR2 sequences are DFQATT and SNEGSKA (reference sequence). CDR3 length: 16 residues. In DNA form, the CDR3 reads TGCAGTGCTAGTTTAGCTCGCCTAAGAGGGAACTATGGCTACACCTTC. Encoded protein: CSASLARLRGNYGYTF.

The V and J genes are TRBV12-5 and TRBJ2-7; 9 bases map to TRBD2. Trimming at V came to 1 base and at J to 4 bases, leaving 5 bases not matched to a gene. Germline V gives CDR1 LGHNT, CDR2 FRNRAP. The CDR3 is made up of 15 amino acids. CDR3 DNA: TGTGCTAGTGGTTTGGGCGGGAGGGCTAGGTACGAGCAGTACTTC. It specifies CASGLGGRARYEQYF.

V gene TRBV7-8 combines with J gene TRBJ1-1; D remains unclear. V lost 3 bases, J lost 2 bases, and 13 bases lay in between. The CDR3 has 15 residues. Germline V gives CDR1 SGHVS, CDR2 FQNEAQ. CDR3: CASSFYSTENTEAFF. CDR3 sequence (DNA): TGTGCCAGCAGCTTCTACTCTACAGAAAACACTGAAGCTTTCTTT. Full variable domain (missing parts from reference TRBV7-8 and TRBJ1-1): GAGVSQSPRYKVAKRGQDVALRCDPISGHVSLFWYQQALGQGPEFLTYFQNEAQLDKSGLPSDRFFAERPEGSVSTLKIQRTQQEDSAVYLCASSFYSTENTEAFFGQGTRLTVV.

This clone showed up just a few times. The chain links TRBV6-6 to TRBJ2-2; no reliable D call. Trimming removed 6 bases at V and 5 bases at J, with 13 bases between. Germline V gene lookup returns CDR1 MNHNY and CDR2 SVGAGI (reference sequence). This CDR3 is built from 14 residues. The CDR3 is CASSAFEETGELFF. The CDR3 DNA reads as TGTGCCAGCAGCGCTTTCGAAGAGACCGGGGAGCTGTTTTTT.

This chain joins TRBV2 and TRBJ2-7; TRBD1 is a possible D gene (6 bases). The CDR3 covers 13 residues. V gave up 3 bases and J gave up 6 bases, with 12 bases separating them. CDR1 SNHLY and CDR2 FYNNEI come from the germline V gene. The CDR3 nucleotides are TGTGCCAGCAGTGATGACAGGCTCGGCGAGCAGTACTTC. It yields the protein CASSDDRLGEQYF.

V is TRBV19 and J is TRBJ2-7; 8 bases line up with TRBD1. The V gene's germline CDR1 is LNHDA and CDR2 SQIVND (reference sequence). Trimming at V came to 5 bases and at J to 3 bases, leaving 12 bases not matched to a gene. The CDR3 extends over 16 amino acids. The CDR3 nucleotides are TGTGCCAGTAGTCTCTTTGTAGGGACAGGATTCTACGAGCAGTACTTC. This sequence encodes CASSLFVGTGFYEQYF.